This TCR beta chain was recorded in a study of CD8 T cells in Susac syndrome. The germline CDR1 and CDR2 sequences are SGHRS and YFSETQ. V lost 2 bases and J 0 bases, leaving 15 bases between the germline ends. This CDR3 comprises 17 residues. After extraction with the RNeasy kit, roughly 0.45 to 1 ug of the RNA was reverse transcribed using random hexamers. TCRdb used MiXCR to reprocess the immunoSEQ multiplex PCR reads, holding one entry per CDR3 protein. The data contain tens of thousands of distinct CDR3 sequences, approximately 93% of them singletons. The chain combines TRBV5-1 with TRBJ2-1; D might be TRBD1 (6 bases). This TCR derives from a human donor in good health. The specimen was CD8+ T cells from PBMCs. This CDR3 is CASSLDGGPYSYNEQFF. The CDR3 DNA reads TGCGCCAGCAGCTTAGATGGGGGCCCTTACTCCTACAATGAGCAGTTCTTC.